The 4 T cell receptor beta chains below were found in one sample sequenced in a study of Ad26.COV2.S vaccination and SARS-CoV-2 variants. Treatment of the sample: roughly 19 received Ad26.COV2.S at low or high dose, single or two shots; 5 received placebo; per-sample allocation not given. Day 63 following the first vaccine or placebo injection was when the samples were taken. Using immunoSEQ multiplex PCR, the repertoire was profiled, and TCRdb retains in-frame clones only, with some absent. The sample includes hundreds of thousands of clones, around 89% of them seen just once. This specimen was peripheral blood, taken in a trial of Ad26.COV2.S vaccine versus placebo. The receptors derive from a person aged 18-60 years who received the Ad26.COV2.S COVID-19 vaccine or a placebo.

The chain employs TRBV30 and TRBJ2-7, with D perhaps assigned TRBD1 or TRBD2 (5 bases each). Germline CDR1 is GTSNPN and CDR2 is SVGIG (reference sequence). This CDR3 spans 14 amino acids. V lost 5 bases to trimming and J lost 7 bases, with 21 bases between them. CDR3 region: CAWQMGTSEGEQYF. The CDR3 bases are TGTGCCTGGCAAATGGGGACCAGTGAAGGAGAGCAGTACTTC.

The V call is TRBV11-3, the J call TRBJ2-3, with D maybe TRBD2 (6 bases). Per germline, CDR1 SGHNT and CDR2 YENEEA. V was cut by 1 base and J by 8 bases, with 10 bases left in between. This CDR3 is built from 13 residues. CDR3 DNA sequence: TGTGCCAGCAGCTTAGGTCCGGAGGGTACGCAGTATTTT. Its translation is CASSLGPEGTQYF.

This chain uses TRBV10-3 with TRBJ2-1, with a possible D match to TRBD2 (6 bases). CDR1 and CDR2 (germline): ENHRY, SYGVKD. Trimming pared 3 bases from V and 4 bases from J, leaving 7 bases between. CDR3 size: 13 residues. The CDR3 spells CAISDRGYNEQFF. CDR3 sequence (DNA): TGTGCCATCAGTGATCGGGGGTACAATGAGCAGTTCTTC.

The chain links TRBV18 to TRBJ2-3; D remains ambiguous. From germline, CDR1 is KGHSH and CDR2 LQKENI. This CDR3 region has 14 residues. With 5 bases removed from V and 1 base from J, the gap between germline ends came to 10 bases. This chain's CDR3 is CASSAVPGTDTQYF. The CDR3 DNA sequence: TGTGCCAGCTCAGCCGTTCCCGGCACAGATACGCAGTATTTT.